The source of this T cell receptor (beta chain) is a study of Graves' ophthalmopathy and Graves' hyperthyroidism. The CDR3 covers 13 residues. Trimming cost V 2 bases and J 8 bases, with 12 bases left between them. The germline V gene has CDR1 LGHDT and CDR2 YNNKEL (reference sequence). This clonotype was counted only a few times. No conserved phenylalanine or tryptophan is present at the end of the CDR3, so a read error is the likely explanation. Thyroid ultrasound, orbital computed tomography, TRAb, serum thyroxine and clinical symptoms formed the basis of diagnosis. RNA transcripts served as template for amplifying TCR beta CDR3 sequences. RT-PCR with HTBI primers came first, then second-round multiplex PCR. TCRdb re-analysed the multiplex PCR reads in MiXCR, keeping a single row per CDR3 protein. The sample has 350,000 to 400,000 distinct CDR3 sequences, approximately 16% seen once; the top ten hold 1.5% to 2%.

J is TRBJ1-1 and V is TRBV3-1; D gene ambiguous. The sequenced sample was peripheral blood. This TCR came from a young woman with Graves' ophthalmopathy. Here the CDR3 reads CASSQILFSEAFL. DNA for the CDR3: TGTGCCAGCAGCCAAATCCTTTTCTCCGAAGCTTTCCTT.